The 6 T cell receptor beta chains below were found in one sample sequenced in a study of control samples from healthy donors and cancer patients. The protocol was immunoSEQ multiplex PCR, while the TCRdb copy is restricted to in-frame clones and leaves out a portion. This table has approximately 79,000 clones, roughly 90% appearing once. The material sequenced was blood. These receptors were obtained from a man aged 50 to 60 in good health.

The rearrangement uses TRBV2 and TRBJ2-3, with 10 bases identical to TRBD2. After removal of 2 bases from V and 0 bases from J, the junction contained 2 bases not matched to a gene. Germline values: CDR1 SNHLY, CDR2 FYNNEI. CDR3 length equals 16 residues. The CDR3 DNA reads as TGTGCCAGCAGTGAACAGACTAGCGGGAGCACAGATACGCAGTATTTT. It specifies CASSEQTSGSTDTQYF.

This sequence joins TRBV3-1 (or the pseudogene TRBV3-2) and TRBJ2-5; unclear D gene. V was pared by 4 bases and J by 6 bases, with 15 bases between. The CDR3 is 14 amino acids. From germline, CDR1 is LGHDT and CDR2 YNNKEL (reference sequence). CDR3 nucleotide sequence: TGTGCCAGCAGCCTTCAAGACTCAGGACAGACCCAGTACTTC. It is translated as CASSLQDSGQTQYF.

Written as DNA, the CDR3 is TGCAGCGTTGACGGGAAGGGGCCCACCGGGGAGCTGTTTTTT. Its translation: CSVDGKGPTGELFF. The chain uses TRBV29-1 and TRBJ2-2; either TRBD1 or TRBD2 may fit D (5 bases each). V was shortened by 3 bases and J by 4 bases, with 12 bases between the two germline ends. Germline CDR1 and CDR2: SQVTM and ANQGSEA. The CDR3 extends over 14 amino acids.

The J gene is TRBJ1-1, the V gene TRBV12-1; the table's D call, TRBD1, was not checked against the DNA. TRBV12-1 is an annotated pseudogene. The CDR3 sequence is 17 residues long. Here the CDR3 reads CASSFRDRGLGGTEAFF. The CDR3 DNA follows: TGTGCCAGCAGCTTCCGGGACAGGGGGCTAGGAGGCACTGAAGCTTTCTTT.

The V gene is TRBV5-5, the J gene TRBJ1-2, with 7 nucleotides matching TRBD1. Germline CDR1 is SGHKS and CDR2 is YYEKEE (reference sequence). With V trimmed by 3 bases and J by 7 bases, 15 bases remained unmatched. The CDR3 is 16 amino acids. CDR3 bases: TGTGCCAGCAGCTCGGGACAGCCTTCCAGGGTTTCTGGCTACACCTTC. This sequence encodes CASSSGQPSRVSGYTF.

The chain couples TRBV7-9 to TRBJ1-3; possible D gene TRBD1, 5 bases. The CDR3 runs 14 residues. CDR1 is SEHNR and CDR2 is FQNEAQ in the germline V gene (reference sequence). V was pared by 8 bases and J by 0 bases, with 11 bases between. The CDR3: CASGDVSSGNTIYF. The CDR3 DNA follows: TGTGCCAGCGGGGACGTCTCCTCTGGAAACACCATATATTTT.